The 22 T cell receptor beta chains reported below all come from one sample, sequenced in a study of blood T cells in healthy people across ages. PCR was performed a second time for roughly 6 to 12 cycles using a sample-barcoded 5' primer and a J-beta primer mix. From the 5' RACE reads, TCRdb called clonotypes with MiXCR, one entry per CDR3 protein. Among some 640,000 distinct CDR3 sequences, around 31% were seen once, and the ten largest hold approximately 15%. The sample consisted of blood. The receptors come from a woman over 75 in good health.

The rearrangement joins TRBV12-3 or TRBV12-4 to TRBJ2-7; 7 nucleotides line up with TRBD1. This CDR3 is built from 15 residues. The ends lost 6 bases at V and 2 bases at J; junction bases unmatched: 10. As DNA, the CDR3 is TGTGCCAGCAGACCACCTGCCGGGACAGCCTACGAGCAGTACTTC. Amino acid sequence: CASRPPAGTAYEQYF.

Ten or more counts support this clonotype. This chain uses TRBV7-8 with TRBJ1-5, with TRBD1 matching over 7 bases. The CDR3 runs to 16 residues. Germline V gene data show CDR1 as SGHVS and CDR2 as FQNEAQ. V was clipped by 4 bases and J by 7 bases; unmatched bases: 13. This chain's CDR3 is CASSSTIRGRNQPQHF. In nucleotides, the CDR3 is TGTGCCAGCAGCTCCACAATAAGGGGGCGAAACCAGCCCCAGCATTTT.

The V and J genes are TRBV30 and TRBJ1-1; D is unclear. The CDR3 covers 14 residues. The V and J ends lost 0 bases and 3 bases respectively, with 11 bases between them. Per germline, CDR1 GTSNPN and CDR2 SVGIG (reference sequence). The CDR3 reads CAWSVIRGDTEAFF. The DNA of the CDR3 is TGTGCCTGGAGTGTAATACGAGGAGACACTGAAGCTTTCTTT. Full variable domain (rest looked up from reference TRBV30 and TRBJ1-1): SQTIHQWPATLVQPVGSPLSLECTVEGTSNPNLYWYRQAAGRGLQLLFYSVGIGQISSEVPQNLSASRPQDRQFILSSKKLLLSDSGFYLCAWSVIRGDTEAFFGQGTRLTVV.

With regard to this clonotype: A much bigger clone sits one base away, suggesting this may be a read error. This chain links TRBV3-1 with TRBJ2-5; D is uncertain. Germline CDR1 and CDR2: LGHDT and YNNKEL (reference sequence). V lost 2 bases and J 11 bases, leaving 9 bases between the germline ends. The CDR3 has 11 residues. The CDR3 coding sequence is TGTGCCAGCAGCCAAATATCTGAGCAGTACTTC. Translation gives CASSQISEQYF.

This chain uses TRBV14 with TRBJ2-7; the D call may be TRBD1 or TRBD2 (6 bases each). Per germline, CDR1 SGHDN and CDR2 FVKESK. Deletions cut 11 bases from V and 0 bases from J, with 20 bases between. This CDR3 contains 15 residues. This chain's CDR3 is CAGNLGGQPSYEQYF. The CDR3 bases are TGTGCCGGCAACCTCGGGGGCCAACCCTCCTACGAGCAGTACTTC. The whole variable domain, remainder taken from reference TRBV14 and TRBJ2-7, is EAGVTQFPSHSVIEKGQTVTLRCDPISGHDNLYWYRRVMGKEIKFLLHFVKESKQDESGMPNNRFLAERTGGTYSTLKVQPAELEDSGVYFCAGNLGGQPSYEQYFGPGTRLTVT.

This clonotype was picked up many times. The chain recombines TRBV15 with TRBJ2-1, with 7 bases fitting TRBD2. Germline lookup yields CDR1 LNHNV and CDR2 YYDKDF (reference sequence). Germline trimming cut 3 bases from V and 5 bases from J; bases unmatched to any gene: 7. There are 15 residues in the CDR3. The CDR3 region is CATSRRDYGDNEQFF. The CDR3, as DNA: TGTGCCACCAGCAGGCGGGACTACGGAGACAATGAGCAGTTCTTC.

In its sample, this clonotype was seen many times. The chain joins TRBV11-2 to TRBJ2-5, with 8 bases identical to TRBD2. CDR1 is SGHAT and CDR2 is FQNNGV in the germline V gene. With 5 bases clipped from V and 4 bases from J, the junction kept 12 bases outside the gene matches. The CDR3 contains 16 residues. CDR3 nucleotide sequence: TGTGCCAGCAGCCCCAACGGCGGGGGGTATTTAGAGACCCAGTACTTC. Translated, it gives CASSPNGGGYLETQYF. Supplemented by reference TRBV11-2 and TRBJ2-5, the full variable domain reads EAGVAQSPRYKIIEKRQSVAFWCNPISGHATLYWYQQILGQGPKLLIQFQNNGVVDDSQLPKDRFSAERLKGVDSTLKIQPAKLEDSAVYLCASSPNGGGYLETQYFGPGTRLLVL.

This clonotype has a count of ten or more. The V gene is TRBV20-1, the J gene TRBJ1-2; D call uncertain. The CDR3 consists of 13 residues. The germline CDR1 and CDR2 sequences are DFQATT and SNEGSKA (reference sequence). V shed 3 bases and J shed 0 bases, with 8 bases lying between them. CDR3 bases: TGCAGTGCTAGGGATGGAGCTAACTATGGCTACACCTTC. Translation gives CSARDGANYGYTF.

Ten or more counts support this clonotype. The V and J genes are TRBV13 and TRBJ2-1; D unclear. CDR1 is PRHDT, CDR2 FYEKMQ, per germline (reference sequence). Trimming pared 2 bases from V and 0 bases from J, leaving 11 bases between. This CDR3 spans 16 amino acids. The chain's CDR3 is CASSLFGSYSYNEQFF. CDR3 DNA: TGTGCCAGCAGCTTATTCGGCAGCTACTCCTACAATGAGCAGTTCTTC. The whole variable domain, filled in from reference TRBV13 and TRBJ2-1, reads AAGVIQSPRHLIKEKRETATLKCYPIPRHDTVYWYQQGPGQDPQFLISFYEKMQSDKGSIPDRFSAQQFSDYHSELNMSSLELGDSALYFCASSLFGSYSYNEQFFGPGTRLTVL.

This clonotype has ten or more counts. The rearrangement links TRBV20-1 to TRBJ1-2, with TRBD1 identical over 7 bases. The CDR3 runs 14 residues. J was trimmed by 0 bases and V by 6 bases; bases with no gene match: 7. Germline loops: CDR1 DFQATT, CDR2 SNEGSKA (reference sequence). The CDR3, as DNA: TGCAGTGCGAGGGAGGGGGCAGCTAACTATGGCTACACCTTC. Its protein is CSAREGAANYGYTF.

This clonotype was found a few times. A read error may explain this, as a much larger clone is one base away. The chain has TRBV20-1 and TRBJ2-7; 13 bases are a match to TRBD2. The germline V gene has CDR1 DFQATT and CDR2 SNEGSKA (reference sequence). The CDR3 loop spans 15 amino acids. V lost 0 bases and J lost 7; bases outside the gene matches: 6. The chain's CDR3 is CSARDGTSGNNEQYF. The CDR3 nucleotides are TGCAGTGCTAGAGACGGGACTAGCGGGAACAATGAGCAGTACTTC.

The CDR3 region has the DNA TGTGCCAGCAGTGTTGCAGGGGTGACCACTGAAGCTTTCTTT. Its translation: CASSVAGVTTEAFF. The genes are TRBV6-4 and TRBJ1-1; possibly TRBD1 for D (6 bases). The germline V and J ends were trimmed by 4 bases and 4 bases, with 13 bases remaining between them. The CDR3 runs 14 residues. Germline CDR1 MRHNA, CDR2 SNTAGT.

This clonotype occurred many times. The genes are TRBV28 and TRBJ2-1, with 9 bases aligning to TRBD1. Germline V gives CDR1 MDHEN, CDR2 SYDVKM. This CDR3 has 16 residues. The trim removed 5 bases at V and 4 bases at J, leaving 9 bases unmatched. In DNA, the CDR3 is TGTGCCAGCAGTCCTACGACAGGGGGGGTATACAATGAGCAGTTCTTC. Translation gives CASSPTTGGVYNEQFF. Using reference TRBV28 and TRBJ2-1 for the parts outside the CDR3, the full variable domain is DVKVTQSSRYLVKRTGEKVFLECVQDMDHENMFWYRQDPGLGLRLIYFSYDVKMKEKGDIPEGYSVSREKKERFSLILESASTNQTSMYLCASSPTTGGVYNEQFFGPGTRLTVL.

This clonotype was picked up a small number of times. A much larger clone is a single base away; this may be a read error. V and J are TRBV20-1 and TRBJ2-7; D may match TRBD1 or TRBD2 (5 bases each). The assigned J gene may be wrong: the sequence end matches TRBJ2-5 better. Germline assignment: CDR1 DFQATT and CDR2 SNEGSKA (reference sequence). This CDR3 is built from 14 residues. The DNA of the CDR3 is TGCAGTGCTCGTCCGGGACGCCTGGGGGAGACCCAGTACTTC. Amino acids: CSARPGRLGETQYF.

The chain couples TRBV6-5 to TRBJ1-4; D is undetermined. V lost 5 bases and J lost 3, with 7 bases in between. The CDR3 is 13 amino acids. Germline values: CDR1 MNHEY, CDR2 SVGAGI. Here the CDR3 DNA reads TGTGCCAGCAGTGGGGTAGCTAATGAAAAACTGTTTTTT. Protein: CASSGVANEKLFF.

This clonotype has a single count. The genes are TRBV28 and TRBJ1-2; 9 positions match TRBD1. The CDR3 totals 16 residues. V trimming: 10 bases; J trimming: 4 bases; junction bases outside the gene matches: 16. Germline loops: CDR1 MDHEN, CDR2 SYDVKM. CDR3 sequence: CATNGPETGGLYGYTF. The CDR3 DNA sequence: TGTGCCACCAACGGTCCGGAGACAGGGGGGCTCTATGGCTACACCTTC.

This clonotype was seen only once. The rearrangement uses TRBV4-3 and TRBJ2-1, with a tentative D call TRBD1 (6 bases). This CDR3 has 12 residues. V dropped 4 bases and J dropped 12 bases, with 13 bases sitting between them. Germline CDR1 is LGHNA and CDR2 is YSLEER. Here the CDR3 reads CASSRQAQTQFF. In DNA form, the CDR3 reads TGCGCCAGCAGCCGACAGGCCCAAACGCAGTTCTTC.

This clonotype was observed many times. V gene TRBV5-6 combines with J gene TRBJ2-5; TRBD1 or TRBD2 may be the D gene (7 bases each). Germline V gives CDR1 SGHDT, CDR2 YYEEEE. The CDR3 covers 15 residues. Between the trimmed V and J ends, which lost 0 bases and 2 bases, there was a span of 11 bases. DNA of the CDR3: TGTGCCAGCAGCTTGGTTCAGGGGGGGCAAGAGACCCAGTACTTC. This codes for CASSLVQGGQETQYF.

The V and J genes are TRBV3-1 and TRBJ1-2; tentative D call: TRBD1 (5 bases). There are 15 residues in the CDR3. Germline lookup yields CDR1 LGHDT and CDR2 YNNKEL (reference sequence). V was clipped by 0 bases and J by 6 bases, with 14 bases between them. The CDR3 sequence is CASSQEWGQAHGYTF. The CDR3, as DNA: TGTGCCAGCAGCCAAGAGTGGGGCCAAGCTCATGGCTACACCTTC.

In regard to this clonotype: One base away lies a much larger clone, so this may be a sequencing read error. The gene calls are TRBV5-1 and TRBJ2-1, with 8 positions matching TRBD2. The J call is doubtful: the DNA matches TRBJ2-7 better. From germline, CDR1 is SGHRS and CDR2 YFSETQ. This CDR3 spans 17 amino acids. In DNA, the CDR3 is TGCGCCAGCAGCTTGGGGAAACTAGCGGAGTCCTACAATGAGCAGTACTTC. This translates into CASSLGKLAESYNEQYF.

This clonotype has just one count. One base away lies a much larger clone, so this may be a sequencing read error. The chain recombines TRBV5-1 with TRBJ2-5; D might be TRBD1 (5 bases). Trimming left V 6 bases short and J 7 bases short, with 16 bases between. Per the germline V gene, CDR1 is SGHRS and CDR2 is YFSETQ. The CDR3 consists of 13 residues. The CDR3 sequence: CASTMAGIGTQYF. The CDR3 DNA reads TGCGCCAGCACCATGGCAGGGATAGGGACCCAGTACTTC.

This clonotype was counted at least ten times. The chain uses TRBV12-3 or TRBV12-4 and TRBJ2-3; no reliable D call. The CDR3 runs 16 residues. Trimming took 1 base from V and 0 from J, leaving 11 bases between them. CDR3 residues: CASSLGSDPSTDTQYF. The CDR3 DNA is TGTGCCAGCAGTTTAGGGTCCGACCCTAGCACAGATACGCAGTATTTT.